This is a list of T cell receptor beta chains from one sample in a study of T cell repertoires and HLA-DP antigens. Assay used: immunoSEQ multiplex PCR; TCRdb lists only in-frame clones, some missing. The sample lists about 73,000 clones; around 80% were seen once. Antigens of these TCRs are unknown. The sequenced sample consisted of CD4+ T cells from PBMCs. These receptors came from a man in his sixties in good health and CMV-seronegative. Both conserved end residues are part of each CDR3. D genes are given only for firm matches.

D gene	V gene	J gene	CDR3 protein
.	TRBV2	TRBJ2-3	CASSVVPDTQYF
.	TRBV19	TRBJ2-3	CASSIGDGTDTQYF
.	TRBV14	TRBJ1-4	CASSQDLAGLDEKLFF
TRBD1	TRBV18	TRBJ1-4	CASSPLGTGLDEKLFF
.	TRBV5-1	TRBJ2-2	CASSLEGNTGELFF
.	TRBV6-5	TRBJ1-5	CARGPHSIHQPQHF
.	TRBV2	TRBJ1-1	CASNSDGGNTEAFF
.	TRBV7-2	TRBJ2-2	CASSLDNRRGELFF
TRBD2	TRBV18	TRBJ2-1	CASSFGLAADNEQFF
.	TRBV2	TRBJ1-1	CASRGVTANTEAFF
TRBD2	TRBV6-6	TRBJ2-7	CASSTPSNSGFRQYF
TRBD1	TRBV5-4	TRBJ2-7	CASSFTGTGGHEQYF
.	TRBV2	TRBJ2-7	CASSLTGPPHEQYF
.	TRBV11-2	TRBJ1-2	CASSLSLGFYGYTF
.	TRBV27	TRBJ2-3	CASSFGGARTDTQYF
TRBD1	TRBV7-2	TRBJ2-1	CASSSRQGLMQFF
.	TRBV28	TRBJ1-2	CASSTSPAEGGYTF
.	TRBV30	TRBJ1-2	CAWGMWGSIYGYTF
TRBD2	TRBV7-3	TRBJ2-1	CASSLGPGSGRSSYNEQFF
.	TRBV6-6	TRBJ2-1	CASSLLDVNEQFF
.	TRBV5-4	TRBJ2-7	CASSPEYVAGYF
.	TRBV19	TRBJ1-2	CASSIGGNNYGYTF
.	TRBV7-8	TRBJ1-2	CASSLSTGNYGYTF
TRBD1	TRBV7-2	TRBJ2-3	CASSLAGGGQYTQYF
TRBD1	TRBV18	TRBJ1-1	CASSPGQGPNTEAFF
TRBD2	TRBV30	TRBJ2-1	CAWRPTSGRSSYNEQFF
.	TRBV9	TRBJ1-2	CASSAEPHGSGGYTF
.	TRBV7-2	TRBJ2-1	CASSTPGLNNEQFF
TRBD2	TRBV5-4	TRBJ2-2	CASSKGLEPGELFF
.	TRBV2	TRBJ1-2	CASSEAWVNYGYTF
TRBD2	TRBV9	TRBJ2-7	CASSRLTGGRYEQYF
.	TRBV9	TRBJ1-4	CASSVSPGAANEKLFF
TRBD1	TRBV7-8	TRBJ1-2	CASSPRRGQASSHGYTF
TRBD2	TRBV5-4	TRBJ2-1	CASSLAGGRADEQFF
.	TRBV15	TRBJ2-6	CATSNRISGANVLTF
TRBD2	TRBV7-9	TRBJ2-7	CASTAGAGGIFYEQYF
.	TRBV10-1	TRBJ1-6	CASSESWDSPLHF
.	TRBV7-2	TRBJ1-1	CASSPDKNLEAFF
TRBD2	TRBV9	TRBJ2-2	CASSSRSSGTNTGELFF
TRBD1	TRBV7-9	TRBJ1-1	CASGQGKGTEAFF
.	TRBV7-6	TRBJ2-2	CASAWTVNTGELFF
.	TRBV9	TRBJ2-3	CASSFRHPDTQYF
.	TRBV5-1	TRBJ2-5	CASSLDGPRSETQYF
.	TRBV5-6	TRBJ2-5	CASSLQARGIMAQYF
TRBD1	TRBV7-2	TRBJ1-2	CASNSMRAGGYGYTF
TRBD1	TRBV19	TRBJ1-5	CASSRGQAFSNQPQHF
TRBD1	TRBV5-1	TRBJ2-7	CASSLEGQSNYEQYF
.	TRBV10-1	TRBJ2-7	CASSELKGSYEQYF
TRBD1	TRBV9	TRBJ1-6	CASSVEAGQGTPLHF
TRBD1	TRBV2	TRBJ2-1	CASSADRGGYNEQFF
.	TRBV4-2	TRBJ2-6	CASSQEARSGANVLTF
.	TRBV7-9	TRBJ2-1	CASRQMTSYNEQFF
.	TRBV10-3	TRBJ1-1	CAISATENTEAFF